This T cell receptor beta chain comes out of a study of T cell responses to AZD1222 COVID-19 vaccine. As regards this clone: What it binds is unknown. One end of the junction fails to match germline, which may point to a read error.

Broader study findings: Baseline seropositives among AZD1222 recipients totaled only five to seven.

The CDR3 covers 11 residues. Germline V lookup: CDR1 SGHRS, CDR2 YFSETQ. The protocol was immunoSEQ multiplex PCR, while the TCRdb copy is restricted to in-frame clones and leaves out a portion. There are 130,000 to 150,000 clones in the sample; around four fifths occur only once, and about 3.8% lies in the top ten. The sample was peripheral blood, taken on day 0 of MenACWY control vaccination. This clonotype was sampled from an adult in good health. The rearrangement links TRBV5-1 to TRBJ1-5, with D unclear. The CDR3 here is CASTLNQPQHF. DNA for the CDR3: TGCGCCAGCACCTTGAATCAGCCCCAGCATTTT.